Sequencing of this T cell receptor (beta chain) was carried out in a study of shared clonotypes between healthy human individuals. Trimming shortened V by 1 base and J by 2 bases, and 8 bases separated the two germline ends. This CDR3 is 15 amino acids long. The V gene's germline CDR1 is SGHTA and CDR2 FQGNSA. General observations from the study: The researchers took only blood, and tissue repertoires probably look different.

Turning to this clone: The antigen is not known. Distinct nucleotide sequences in the sample also encode this CDR3.

The donors, all of them Caucasian adults, lived in Nashville, Tennessee. Only in-frame clones appear in the TCRdb table, and some are missing; sequencing was by immunoSEQ multiplex PCR. The data contain millions of clones, around 90% of them singletons. The rearrangement uses TRBV7-2 and TRBJ2-2, with D perhaps being TRBD1 or TRBD2 (5 bases each). The sequencing input was naive CD4+ T cells sorted from blood. Subset of the sample: CD45RA+ positively selected. The receptor was isolated from a man between 18 and 29 years old in good health. CDR3 sequence: CASSLVGTNTGELFF. CDR3 sequence (DNA): TGTGCCAGCAGCTTAGTAGGGACCAACACCGGGGAGCTGTTTTTT.